Listed here are 27 T cell receptor beta chains from one sample, sequenced in a study of blood T cell repertoires in COVID-19. Clones were read by immunoSEQ multiplex PCR, and TCRdb kept only the in-frame ones, dropping some. The sample lists around 260,000 clones, approximately 85% occurring once. The source material was PBMCs or T cells enriched from blood (not recorded which). The receptors were sampled from a woman aged 25-40 years who had recovered from COVID-19.

V usage is TRBV18 and J usage is TRBJ2-5, with D perhaps matching TRBD2 (6 bases). Germline lookup yields CDR1 KGHSH and CDR2 LQKENI. The CDR3 consists of 14 residues. Trimming left V 2 bases short and J 5 bases short, with 12 bases between. The chain's CDR3 is CASSPSGRGETQYF. The CDR3 DNA reads as TGTGCCAGCTCACCATCAGGACGGGGGGAGACCCAGTACTTC.

The chain has TRBV27 and TRBJ1-5, with 9 bases identical to TRBD1. V lost 0 bases to trimming and J lost 1 base; unmatched junction nucleotides: 13. Germline assignment: CDR1 MNHEY and CDR2 SMNVEV (reference sequence). This CDR3 contains 20 residues. The CDR3 loop is CASSLSGPGQGYKSNQPQHF. CDR3 nucleotide sequence: TGTGCCAGCAGTTTATCAGGCCCGGGACAGGGCTATAAGAGCAATCAGCCCCAGCATTTT.

The CDR3 loop is CASSFRGTSGFQYF. The CDR3 bases are TGTGCCAGCAGCTTCAGGGGGACTAGCGGTTTTCAGTACTTC. V and J are TRBV11-1 and TRBJ2-5; TRBD2 matches 11 bases. V trimming: 3 bases; J trimming: 11 bases; junction bases outside the gene matches: 8. CDR3 size: 14 residues. Germline V lookup: CDR1 SGHAT, CDR2 FQDESV (reference sequence). Variable domain in full (rest from reference TRBV11-1 and TRBJ2-5): EAEVAQSPRYKITEKSQAVAFWCDPISGHATLYWYRQILGQGPELLVQFQDESVVDDSQLPKDRFSAERLKGVDSTLKIQPAELGDSAMYLCASSFRGTSGFQYFGPGTRLLVL.

The chain links TRBV9 to TRBJ2-2; a possible D gene is TRBD1 (6 bases). The CDR3 extends over 18 amino acids. Trimming removed 0 bases from V and 1 base from J, with 16 bases in between. CDR1 is SGDLS, CDR2 YYNGEE, per germline. The CDR3 nucleotides are TGTGCCAGCAGCGTAGTGGCCCGGGGACAATTGAACACCGGGGAGCTGTTTTTT. As protein: CASSVVARGQLNTGELFF.

This sequence joins TRBV12-3 or TRBV12-4 and TRBJ1-2, with no clear D. The CDR3 loop spans 12 amino acids. V was pared by 1 base and J by 6 bases, with 6 bases between. CDR3 nucleotides: TGTGCCAGCAGTTTAGGTGGCAATGGCTACACCTTC. Encoded protein: CASSLGGNGYTF.

The V gene is TRBV6-6, the J gene TRBJ2-1; 8 positions agree with TRBD1. Germline CDR1 MNHNY, CDR2 SVGAGI (reference sequence). This CDR3 is 13 amino acids long. V was clipped by 0 bases and J by 10 bases; unmatched bases: 2. The CDR3 sequence: CASSYSDRAEQFF. The CDR3 DNA is TGTGCCAGCAGTTACTCGGACAGGGCGGAGCAGTTCTTC.

V is TRBV14 and J is TRBJ2-7, with D possibly matching TRBD2 (6 bases). The CDR3 extends over 14 amino acids. The V and J ends lost 3 bases and 7 bases respectively, with 16 bases between them. Germline V gives CDR1 SGHDN, CDR2 FVKESK. DNA of the CDR3: TGTGCCAGCAGCCAGAGTCGGCTAGCGAATGAGCAGTACTTC. Residues: CASSQSRLANEQYF.

The V call is TRBV28, the J call TRBJ1-5; D unresolved. Trimming removed 1 base at V and 3 bases at J, with 10 bases between. The CDR3 length is 15 residues. Germline CDR1 MDHEN, CDR2 SYDVKM. This CDR3 is CASSLSRRPNQPQHF. CDR3 sequence (DNA): TGTGCCAGCAGTTTATCCAGGCGACCCAATCAGCCCCAGCATTTT.

This chain connects TRBV7-9 to TRBJ2-7; possibly TRBD2 for D (5 bases). From germline, CDR1 is SEHNR and CDR2 FQNEAQ (reference sequence). Trimming stripped 5 bases from V and 3 bases from J, with 17 bases between. CDR3 length equals 15 residues. CDR3 coding DNA: TGTGCCAGCAGCCAAGGGCTAGCCGCCGTCTACGAGCAGTACTTC. Translation gives CASSQGLAAVYEQYF.

The chain joins TRBV5-4 to TRBJ2-5; 9 positions match TRBD2. J gave up 0 bases and V 4 bases, and 7 bases lay outside the gene matches. The germline V gene encodes CDR1 SGHNT and CDR2 YYREEE (reference sequence). This CDR3 is 16 amino acids long. This chain's CDR3 is CASSLMLAGNQETQYF. The CDR3 nucleotides are TGTGCCAGCAGCCTAATGCTAGCGGGGAACCAAGAGACCCAGTACTTC. Filled out from reference TRBV5-4 and TRBJ2-5, the complete variable domain reads ETGVTQSPTHLIKTRGQQVTLRCSSQSGHNTVSWYQQALGQGPQFIFQYYREEENGRGNFPPRFSGLQFPNYSSELNVNALELDDSALYLCASSLMLAGNQETQYFGPGTRLLVL.

The rearrangement joins TRBV24-1 to TRBJ2-1, with a tentative D call TRBD2 (7 bases). Germline assignment: CDR1 KGHDR and CDR2 SFDVKD. The ends were cut back, 2 bases at V and 3 bases at J, with 10 bases in the middle. The CDR3 runs 15 residues. CDR3 in amino acids: CATSDSGGNYNEQFF. The CDR3 DNA is TGTGCCACCAGTGATTCGGGGGGCAACTACAATGAGCAGTTCTTC.

This chain joins TRBV10-3 and TRBJ2-7, with D possibly being TRBD2 (6 bases). Per the germline V gene, CDR1 is ENHRY and CDR2 is SYGVKD. This CDR3 spans 12 amino acids. Trimming left V 8 bases short and J 4 bases short, with 12 bases between. In DNA form, the CDR3 reads TGTGCCATCGGAGGGGACCATTACGAGCAGTACTTC. It specifies CAIGGDHYEQYF.

The V and J genes are TRBV6-5 and TRBJ2-7; 7 positions agree with TRBD2. The CDR3 extends over 15 amino acids. The germline CDR1 and CDR2 sequences are MNHEY and SVGAGI. Trimming at V came to 5 bases and at J to 7 bases, leaving 14 bases not matched to a gene. CDR3 residues: CASSLQVGGSREQYF. CDR3 DNA sequence: TGTGCCAGCAGTCTCCAGGTGGGGGGGTCAAGAGAGCAGTACTTC.

The J gene is TRBJ2-3, the V gene TRBV7-3, with a possible D match to TRBD2 (6 bases). V was trimmed by 5 bases and J by 2 bases, leaving 14 bases between them. Germline CDR1 SGHTA, CDR2 FQGTGA. The CDR3 totals 15 residues. CDR3 sequence (DNA): TGTGCCAGCAGCGAAGCCGGGACTTACACAGATACGCAGTATTTT. Encoded protein: CASSEAGTYTDTQYF. The full variable domain, its missing parts supplied by reference TRBV7-3 and TRBJ2-3, is GAGVSQTPSNKVTEKGKYVELRCDPISGHTALYWYRQSLGQGPEFLIYFQGTGAADDSGLPNDRFFAVRPEGSVSTLKIQRTERGDSAVYLCASSEAGTYTDTQYFGPGTRLTVL.

The rearrangement links TRBV2 to TRBJ1-4; unclear D gene. This CDR3 contains 13 residues. Per the germline V gene, CDR1 is SNHLY and CDR2 is FYNNEI. V gave up 5 bases and J gave up 7 bases, with 11 bases separating them. The CDR3 bases are TGTGCCAGCAGTAAGGAGCTCGGTGAAAAACTGTTTTTT. Encoded protein: CASSKELGEKLFF.

V usage is TRBV2 and J usage is TRBJ2-1; D uncertain. Trimming left V 8 bases short and J 4 bases short, with 6 bases between. Germline V gives CDR1 SNHLY, CDR2 FYNNEI. The CDR3 totals 11 residues. This chain's CDR3 is CASYKYNEQFF. The CDR3 region has the DNA TGTGCCAGCTACAAATACAATGAGCAGTTCTTC.

The rearrangement uses TRBV5-1 and TRBJ1-1; a weak D match, TRBD1 (6 bases). Germline CDR1 SGHRS, CDR2 YFSETQ. There are 16 residues in the CDR3. V was clipped by 0 bases and J by 1 base, with 13 bases between them. CDR3 nucleotide sequence: TGCGCCAGCAGCTTGGGTTTTAGAGGGGGGAACACTGAAGCTTTCTTT. Its translation: CASSLGFRGGNTEAFF.

The chain couples TRBV19 to TRBJ1-2, with unresolved D. The CDR3 runs to 17 residues. Deletions cut 8 bases from V and 6 bases from J, with 28 bases between. CDR1 is LNHDA and CDR2 is SQIVND in the germline V gene (reference sequence). CDR3 amino acids: CASLGSGWREKEDGYTF. DNA of the CDR3: TGTGCCAGTCTCGGGTCGGGATGGAGGGAAAAAGAAGATGGCTACACCTTC.

V is TRBV5-1 and J is TRBJ1-1; 8 bases line up with TRBD1. CDR3 length equals 15 residues. V shed 3 bases and J 0 bases; nucleotides not matched to a gene: 4. Germline values: CDR1 SGHRS, CDR2 YFSETQ. CDR3 region: CASSWGQAMNTEAFF. As DNA, the CDR3 is TGCGCCAGCAGCTGGGGACAGGCGATGAACACTGAAGCTTTCTTT.

The chain recombines TRBV7-2 with TRBJ1-1; a weak D match, TRBD1 (6 bases). Germline lookup yields CDR1 SGHTA and CDR2 FQGNSA. CDR3 size: 15 residues. V lost 2 bases to trimming and J lost 5 bases, with 15 bases between them. The CDR3 loop reads CASSLRGRGGTEAFF. The DNA for the CDR3 is TGTGCCAGCAGCTTAAGGGGCAGGGGTGGGACTGAAGCTTTCTTT. Filled out from reference TRBV7-2 and TRBJ1-1, the complete variable domain reads GAGVSQSPSNKVTEKGKDVELRCDPISGHTALYWYRQSLGQGLEFLIYFQGNSAPDKSGLPSDRFSAERTGGSVSTLTIQRTQQEDSAVYLCASSLRGRGGTEAFFGQGTRLTVV.

The V gene is TRBV28, the J gene TRBJ1-5; D remains ambiguous. Deletions cut 5 bases from V and 6 bases from J, with 8 bases between. This CDR3 is 12 amino acids long. Germline V gives CDR1 MDHEN, CDR2 SYDVKM. Here the CDR3 DNA reads TGTGCCAGCAGTATTCCCGGTCAGCCCCAGCATTTT. Translation gives CASSIPGQPQHF.

The chain links TRBV11-2 to TRBJ1-1, with TRBD1 as a possible D gene (5 bases). Germline CDR1 SGHAT, CDR2 FQNNGV. This CDR3 has 16 amino acids. The V end was cut by 6 bases, the J end by 2 bases, with 19 bases between. Here the CDR3 reads CASRHPLRQSNTEAFF. CDR3 sequence (DNA): TGTGCCAGCAGGCATCCTCTGAGACAGTCAAACACTGAAGCTTTCTTT.

This chain links TRBV28 with TRBJ1-2; D is unresolved. CDR1 is MDHEN and CDR2 is SYDVKM in the germline V gene. V dropped 3 bases and J dropped 7 bases, with 18 bases sitting between them. CDR3 length: 15 amino acids. CDR3 DNA sequence: TGTGCCAGCAGTTTCGTCAATCCGGTTTTAAGTGGCTACACCTTC. It codes for CASSFVNPVLSGYTF.

The CDR3 protein is CASSVGLAGLNEQFF. The DNA for the CDR3 is TGTGCCAGCAGTGTAGGACTAGCGGGCCTAAATGAGCAGTTCTTC. The chain couples TRBV2 to TRBJ2-1; TRBD2 agrees at 11 bases. With V trimmed by 4 bases and J by 7 bases, 6 bases remained unmatched. Germline V gene lookup returns CDR1 SNHLY and CDR2 FYNNEI. This CDR3 comprises 15 residues.

The J gene is TRBJ2-1, the V gene TRBV10-3; TRBD1 agrees at 8 bases. V lost 10 bases and J lost 5; bases outside the gene matches: 13. Per the germline V gene, CDR1 is ENHRY and CDR2 is SYGVKD. This CDR3 is 15 amino acids long. The CDR3: CASEDTTGADNEQFF. In nucleotides, the CDR3 is TGTGCCAGCGAGGATACGACAGGGGCCGACAATGAGCAGTTCTTC.

V and J are TRBV29-1 and TRBJ1-2, with 7 bases matching TRBD1. The CDR3 is 13 residues long. Germline-derived CDR1 and CDR2 are SQVTM and ANQGSEA. J gave up 8 bases and V 5 bases, and 11 bases lay outside the gene matches. The CDR3: CSVKGQGVSGYTF. Written as DNA, the CDR3 is TGCAGCGTTAAAGGTCAGGGGGTGTCCGGCTACACCTTC.

The V gene is TRBV7-8, the J gene TRBJ1-2, with a tentative D call TRBD1 (5 bases). The CDR3 is 16 amino acids. Germline V gives CDR1 SGHVS, CDR2 FQNEAQ. With 2 bases removed from V and 6 bases from J, the gap between germline ends came to 19 bases. CDR3 sequence: CASSLWPGGLPHGYTF. As DNA, the CDR3 is TGTGCCAGCAGCTTATGGCCCGGGGGTCTCCCCCATGGCTACACCTTC.